This TCR beta chain was captured by sequencing in a study of blood T cell repertoires in COVID-19. The method was immunoSEQ multiplex PCR; TCRdb's version includes in-frame clones alone and lacks a portion of them. The sample gives 470,000 or so clones, about 85% of which show up once; over 1.5% is in the top ten. The J segment lost 0 bases and the V segment lost 8 bases, leaving 6 bases of the junction unmatched. CDR1 is MDHEN and CDR2 is SYDVKM in the germline V gene. The length of the CDR3 is 14 residues. This TCR came from a woman between 18 and 30 years old with acute COVID-19. V usage is TRBV28 and J usage is TRBJ1-1, with TRBD1 matching over 7 bases. Source material: PBMCs or T cells enriched from blood (not recorded which). Here the CDR3 DNA reads TGTGCCAGCGGGCGACAGGGCGTGAACACTGAAGCTTTCTTT. It encodes CASGRQGVNTEAFF. The full variable domain, with the rest looked up from reference TRBV28 and TRBJ1-1, is DVKVTQSSRYLVKRTGEKVFLECVQDMDHENMFWYRQDPGLGLRLIYFSYDVKMKEKGDIPEGYSVSREKKERFSLILESASTNQTSMYLCASGRQGVNTEAFFGQGTRLTVV.